Below, 17 T cell receptor beta chains from the same sample are listed, as sequenced in a study of prognosis after radiotherapy for stage I lung cancer. Two-round multiplex PCR amplified TCR beta CDR3 from genomic DNA. Primers (each specific to one TRBV or TRBJ gene) were used in first-round PCR. TCRdb passed the multiplex PCR reads through MiXCR, listing each CDR3 protein once. Of 15,000 to 20,000 distinct CDR3 sequences in the sample, approximately 26% are singletons; the top ten hold 20% to 25%. The specimen comprised PBMCs, sampled before or after stereotactic body radiation therapy (not recorded which). These receptors were taken from a donor aged 50 or older with non-small cell lung cancer.

There are many counts of this clonotype. The chain combines TRBV20-1 with TRBJ1-2; D possibly corresponds to TRBD1 (5 bases). The V gene's germline CDR1 is DFQATT and CDR2 SNEGSKA (reference sequence). V dropped 3 bases and J dropped 8 bases, with 13 bases sitting between them. This CDR3 region has 12 residues. CDR3 residues: CSASATGGGYTF. Written as DNA, the CDR3 is TGCAGTGCTAGCGCAACAGGAGGAGGCTACACCTTC.

In its sample, this clonotype ranks as medium-sized. V gene TRBV5-1 combines with J gene TRBJ1-2; no reliable D call. Germline values: CDR1 SGHRS, CDR2 YFSETQ. CDR3 length: 14 amino acids. Trimming took 2 bases from V and 0 from J, leaving 8 bases between them. The CDR3: CASSFGGSNYGYTF. CDR3 sequence (DNA): TGCGCCAGCAGCTTCGGCGGATCTAACTATGGCTACACCTTC. Complete variable domain (other parts from reference TRBV5-1 and TRBJ1-2): KAGVTQTPRYLIKTRGQQVTLSCSPISGHRSVSWYQQTPGQGLQFLFEYFSETQRNKGNFPGRFSGRQFSNSRSEMNVSTLELGDSALYLCASSFGGSNYGYTFGSGTRLTVV.

Of note for this clonotype: A far larger clone lies a single base away; this is likely a read error. The genes are TRBV6-2 or TRBV6-3 and TRBJ2-7; 11 bases map to TRBD2. CDR3 length equals 15 residues. V shed 6 bases and J 6 bases; nucleotides not matched to a gene: 10. The germline gives CDR1 MNHEY, CDR2 SVGEGT. Here the CDR3 DNA reads TGTGCCAGCAGCCCGGGACTAGCGGAACTCCGCGAGCAGTACTTC. This gives the protein CASSPGLAELREQYF.

This clonotype was detected ten times or more. This chain joins TRBV29-1 and TRBJ2-1; 8 nucleotides line up with TRBD2. The CDR3 is 13 amino acids. V shed 3 bases and J 6 bases; nucleotides not matched to a gene: 4. The germline V gene encodes CDR1 SQVTM and CDR2 ANQGSEA. As DNA, the CDR3 is TGCAGCGTTGATGGGACTAGGCCCAATGAGCAGTTCTTC. This gives the protein CSVDGTRPNEQFF.

This rearrangement joins TRBV6-5 to TRBJ2-1; D perhaps matches TRBD2 (5 bases). The germline V gene has CDR1 MNHEY and CDR2 SVGAGI. The CDR3 runs to 15 residues. V was clipped by 2 bases and J by 7 bases, with 15 bases between them. CDR3 region: CASSYRLAMANEQFF. The CDR3, as DNA: TGTGCCAGCAGTTACCGGCTAGCCATGGCGAATGAGCAGTTCTTC.

This clonotype was seen ten or more times. The V call is TRBV5-6, the J call TRBJ1-1; D unresolved. This CDR3 is built from 11 residues. Germline V lookup: CDR1 SGHDT, CDR2 YYEEEE. V was clipped by 1 base and J by 8 bases, with 6 bases between them. CDR3 in amino acids: CASSLRAEAFF. The CDR3 DNA reads TGTGCCAGCAGCTTGCGGGCGGAAGCTTTCTTT.

This clonotype appeared many times. The J gene is TRBJ2-1, the V gene TRBV7-2, with 7 bases fitting TRBD2. Germline lookup yields CDR1 SGHTA and CDR2 FQGNSA. The CDR3 is made up of 11 amino acids. Unmatched junction bases numbered 7, after V lost 5 bases and J lost 15 bases. The CDR3 DNA sequence: TGTGCCAGCAGCCCGTGGGGGGAGGGGTTCTTC. It translates to CASSPWGEGFF.

As to this clonotype: A much larger clone differs from this one at a single base, so this may be a read error. V usage is TRBV6-1 and J usage is TRBJ2-7; 8 bases align to TRBD1. The CDR3 length is 13 residues. Trimming took 6 bases from V and 5 from J; bases not matched to a gene: 6. The germline CDR1 and CDR2 sequences are MNHNS and SASEGT. The CDR3 sequence is CASSRGQVNEQYF. The CDR3 DNA sequence: TGTGCCAGCAGCCGGGGACAGGTCAACGAGCAGTACTTC.

The table lists this clonotype with many counts. The chain uses TRBV29-1 and TRBJ2-2, with unresolved D. The germline V and J ends were trimmed by 0 bases and 6 bases, with 14 bases remaining between them. The CDR3 has 15 amino acids. CDR1 is SQVTM, CDR2 ANQGSEA, per germline. The CDR3 region has the DNA TGCAGCGTTGAAGAGGGGTCTTCCAAACCCGGGGAGCTGTTTTTT. Encoded protein: CSVEEGSSKPGELFF.

This clonotype was seen many times. The V call is TRBV5-4, the J call TRBJ2-7; TRBD1 agrees at 9 bases. CDR1 and CDR2 from the germline V gene are SGHNT and YYREEE (reference sequence). V shed 2 bases, J shed 0 bases, and the junction held 6 bases outside the gene matches. The CDR3 contains 16 residues. In DNA form, the CDR3 reads TGTGCCAGCAGCTTCCTGGACAGGGGCCTCTCCTACGAGCAGTACTTC. Translation: CASSFLDRGLSYEQYF.

Many counts were recorded for this clonotype. A read error is possible here, since a much larger clone lies one base away. This chain links TRBV20-1 with TRBJ2-1, with 7 bases fitting TRBD2. V shed 0 bases and J 9 bases; nucleotides not matched to a gene: 11. Germline V gives CDR1 DFQATT, CDR2 SNEGSKA (reference sequence). The CDR3 is made up of 15 amino acids. For the CDR3, the DNA is TGCAGTGCTAGAGATTTTCGCGGGAGTGAGGTTGAGCAGTTCTTC. Protein product: CSARDFRGSEVEQFF.

By its share, this clonotype is medium-sized. The chain combines TRBV4-1 with TRBJ1-2; D uncertain. The V end lost 2 bases, the J end lost 2 bases, and 18 bases lay between the germline ends. This CDR3 contains 17 residues. Germline V CDR1 and CDR2: MGHRA, YSYEKL. CDR3 sequence: CASSQSREEYANYGYTF. DNA of the CDR3: TGCGCCAGCAGCCAATCCAGAGAGGAGTATGCGAACTATGGCTACACCTTC.

This clonotype ranks as medium-sized (0.01 to 0.1%). J is TRBJ1-6 and V is TRBV6-1; D ambiguous. Looked up from germline, CDR1 is MNHNS and CDR2 is SASEGT. CDR3 size: 11 residues. Trimming took 5 bases from V and 10 from J, leaving 6 bases between them. Written as DNA, the CDR3 is TGTGCCAGCAGTCCAGACTCACCCCTCCACTTT. Translated: CASSPDSPLHF.

In this sample, this clonotype turned up many times. The CDR3 sequence is CASSRQGTYEQYF. The DNA for the CDR3 is TGTGCCAGCAGTAGACAGGGAACCTACGAGCAGTACTTC. The chain is built from TRBV28 and TRBJ2-7, with TRBD1 matching over 7 bases. The trim removed 5 bases at V and 2 bases at J, leaving 3 bases unmatched. Germline V gene sequence: CDR1 MDHEN, CDR2 SYDVKM. The CDR3 spans 13 residues.

There are many counts of this clonotype. J is TRBJ2-7 and V is TRBV15; D is perhaps TRBD1 (8 bases). The ends were cut back, 3 bases at V and 3 bases at J, with 15 bases in the middle. CDR1 and CDR2 (germline): LNHNV, YYDKDF (reference sequence). The CDR3 covers 15 residues. The chain's CDR3 is CATSRGGTGFYEQYF. The CDR3 DNA follows: TGTGCCACCAGCAGGGGGGGGACAGGTTTCTACGAGCAGTACTTC.

This clonotype was observed many times. This likely reflects a read error, since a far larger clone is one base away. The gene calls are TRBV27 and TRBJ2-1, with 7 bases aligning to TRBD1. The CDR3 runs 16 residues. Losses at the gene ends were 6 bases for V and 10 bases for J; bases not matched to a gene: 18. Germline assignment: CDR1 MNHEY and CDR2 SMNVEV (reference sequence). The DNA for the CDR3 is TGTGCCAGCAGACTTATGCTATCAGGGGGAGTGCACGAGCAGTTCTTC. Its protein product is CASRLMLSGGVHEQFF.

To note about this clonotype: An end of the junction differs from the germline gene, which may be a read error. The chain employs TRBV19 and TRBJ1-6, with no clear D. This CDR3 contains 13 residues. CDR1 is LNHDA and CDR2 is SQIVND in the germline V gene (reference sequence). CDR3 bases: TGTGCCAGTAACGCTTCAAGCAATTCAACCCTCCACTTT. Translation: CASNASSNSTLHF. The complete variable domain, with remaining parts taken from reference TRBV19 and TRBJ1-6, reads DGGITQSPKYLFRKEGQNVTLSCEQNLNHDAMYWYRQDPGQGLRLIYYSQIVNDFQKGDIAEGYSVSREKKESFPLTVTSAQKNPTAFYLCASNASSNSTLHFGNGTRLTVT.